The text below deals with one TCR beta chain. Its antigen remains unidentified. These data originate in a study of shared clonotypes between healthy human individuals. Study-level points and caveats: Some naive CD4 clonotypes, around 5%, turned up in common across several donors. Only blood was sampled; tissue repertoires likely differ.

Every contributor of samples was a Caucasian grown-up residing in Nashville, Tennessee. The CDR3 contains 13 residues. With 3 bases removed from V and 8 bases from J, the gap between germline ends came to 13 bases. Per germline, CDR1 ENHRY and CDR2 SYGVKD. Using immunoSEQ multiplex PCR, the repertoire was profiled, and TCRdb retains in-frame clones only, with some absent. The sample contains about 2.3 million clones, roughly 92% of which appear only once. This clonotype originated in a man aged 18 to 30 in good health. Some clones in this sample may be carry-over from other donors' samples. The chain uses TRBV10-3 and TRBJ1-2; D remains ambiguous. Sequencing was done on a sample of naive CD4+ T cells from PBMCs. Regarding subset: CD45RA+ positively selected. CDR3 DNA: TGTGCCATCAGTGATCCTAGATCTGGGGGCTACACCTTC. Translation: CAISDPRSGGYTF.